Below, 24 T cell receptor beta chains from the same sample are listed, as sequenced in a study of cytomegalovirus exposure and HLA in healthy donors. The study ran its PCR with 60 Vbeta and 13 Jbeta primers. Sequencing used immunoSEQ multiplex PCR; TCRdb keeps in-frame clones, though not all of them. The sample records more than 200,000 clones, about 85% being singletons. Sequencing was performed on PBMCs. Receptors originate from a human donor in good health.

The DNA of the CDR3 is TGTGCCAGCAGGCTAGCGGGAGTTGGTTACAATGAGCAGTTCTTC. It translates to CASRLAGVGYNEQFF. The J gene is TRBJ2-1, the V gene TRBV7-9; 10 nucleotides align to TRBD2. The V gene's germline CDR1 is SEHNR and CDR2 FQNEAQ (reference sequence). Losses at the gene ends were 6 bases for V and 4 bases for J; bases not matched to a gene: 6. The CDR3 runs 15 residues. Full variable domain (remainder filled in from reference TRBV7-9 and TRBJ2-1): DTGVSQNPRHKITKRGQNVTFRCDPISEHNRLYWYRQTLGQGPEFLTYFQNEAQLEKSRLLSDRFSAERPKGSFSTLEIQRTEQGDSAMYLCASRLAGVGYNEQFFGPGTRLTVL.

This chain joins TRBV2 and TRBJ1-2, with TRBD1 matching 9 bases. CDR1 is SNHLY and CDR2 is FYNNEI in the germline V gene. V dropped 6 bases and J dropped 4; count of bases not matched to a gene: 12. This CDR3 region has 16 residues. CDR3 protein: CASSTGTGYASYGYTF. The CDR3 DNA reads TGTGCCAGCAGCACCGGGACAGGGTACGCGAGCTATGGCTACACCTTC.

The rearrangement uses TRBV7-2 and TRBJ2-7; D is perhaps TRBD2 (6 bases). The V end lost 3 bases, the J end lost 0 bases, and 12 bases lay between the germline ends. The germline CDR1 and CDR2 sequences are SGHTA and FQGNSA. The length of the CDR3 is 15 residues. The CDR3 DNA reads as TGTGCCAGCAGCTTGAGCGGGCCTCACTCCTACGAGCAGTACTTC. Residues: CASSLSGPHSYEQYF.

V gene TRBV15 combines with J gene TRBJ2-5, with 14 bases aligning to TRBD2. Trimming took 3 bases from V and 0 from J; bases not matched to a gene: 9. This CDR3 comprises 19 residues. Germline-derived CDR1 and CDR2 are LNHNV and YYDKDF (reference sequence). CDR3 region: CATSSTPGLAGEYQETQYF. In DNA, the CDR3 is TGTGCCACCAGCAGTACACCGGGACTAGCGGGAGAGTACCAAGAGACCCAGTACTTC.

V and J are TRBV2 and TRBJ1-4; 7 bases are a match to TRBD1. From germline, CDR1 is SNHLY and CDR2 FYNNEI. This CDR3 comprises 15 residues. V was pared by 6 bases and J by 5 bases, with 9 bases of the junction left unmatched. The CDR3 region has the DNA TGTGCCAGCAGAAACCGGGACAGCGCAAATGAAAAACTGTTTTTT. Translation gives CASRNRDSANEKLFF. Full variable domain (missing parts from reference TRBV2 and TRBJ1-4): EPEVTQTPSHQVTQMGQEVILRCVPISNHLYFYWYRQILGQKVEFLVSFYNNEISEKSEIFDDQFSVERPDGSNFTLKIRSTKLEDSAMYFCASRNRDSANEKLFFGSGTQLSVL.

This rearrangement joins TRBV10-3 to TRBJ2-2; 7 bases agree with TRBD1. CDR1 is ENHRY, CDR2 SYGVKD, per germline. This CDR3 spans 16 amino acids. J lost 3 bases, V lost 10 bases, and 14 bases had no gene match. The CDR3 spells CATRDRAGSYTGELFF. CDR3 DNA: TGTGCCACCAGAGACAGGGCGGGTAGTTACACCGGGGAGCTGTTTTTT.

In its sample, this clone was seen once. The chain joins TRBV10-3 to TRBJ2-1; 8 bases match TRBD2. The CDR3 consists of 14 residues. The junction had 8 bases not matched to a gene; V was cut back by 6 bases and J by 7 bases. Germline V gene sequence: CDR1 ENHRY, CDR2 SYGVKD. The CDR3 nucleotides are TGTGCCATCAGCGGGGGGGGAGGGCGTAATGAGCAGTTCTTC. Its translation: CAISGGGGRNEQFF.

Only a few counts were recorded for this clone. This chain uses TRBV1 with TRBJ2-7; TRBD2 was called by the table and not checked on the DNA. TRBV1 is classified as a pseudogene. CDR3 length: 15 amino acids. The CDR3 nucleotides read TGCACCAGCAGCCAAGAGCTAGCGGGAGGGCTACGGCAGTACTTC. Its translation is CTSSQELAGGLRQYF.

This clone has only one observation. The chain has TRBV6-5 and TRBJ1-2; 10 bases map to TRBD1. Trimming took 6 bases from V and 4 from J; bases not matched to a gene: 8. This CDR3 region has 15 residues. Per germline, CDR1 MNHEY and CDR2 SVGAGI. CDR3 nucleotides: TGTGCCAGCAGCCGGGGACAGGGGTCGGGCTATGGCTACACCTTC. It yields the protein CASSRGQGSGYGYTF.

The V call is TRBV2, the J call TRBJ1-4; possibly TRBD1 for D (5 bases). The CDR3 spans 14 residues. V was clipped by 8 bases and J by 2 bases, with 12 bases between them. Germline lookup yields CDR1 SNHLY and CDR2 FYNNEI. The DNA for the CDR3 is TGTGCCAGCCATGAAGGGGAGACTAATGAAAAACTGTTTTTT. Its translation: CASHEGETNEKLFF.

This clone was seen only a few times. The V call is TRBV6-1, the J call TRBJ2-2; 9 nucleotides align to TRBD1. Germline-derived CDR1 and CDR2 are MNHNS and SASEGT. The V and J ends lost 6 bases and 5 bases, in that order; junction bases with no gene match: 7. The CDR3 runs 15 residues. CDR3 loop: CASSRDRAGTGELFF. The DNA for the CDR3 is TGTGCCAGCAGCCGGGACAGGGCAGGAACCGGGGAGCTGTTTTTT.

This sequence joins TRBV7-3 and TRBJ2-1; D perhaps matches TRBD1 (7 bases). From germline, CDR1 is SGHTA and CDR2 FQGTGA. The CDR3 is 13 residues long. Trimming stripped 5 bases from V and 8 bases from J, with 13 bases between. The CDR3 sequence: CASSPQGGDEQFF. As DNA, the CDR3 is TGTGCCAGCAGCCCGCAGGGGGGAGATGAGCAGTTCTTC.

V gene TRBV5-1 combines with J gene TRBJ1-2; the match to TRBD1 covers 9 bases. Trimming took 5 bases from V and 5 from J; bases not matched to a gene: 7. Germline V gene sequence: CDR1 SGHRS, CDR2 YFSETQ. The CDR3 sequence is 14 residues long. The CDR3 spells CASRKGQGEYGYTF. The CDR3 region has the DNA TGCGCCAGCAGAAAGGGACAGGGAGAGTATGGCTACACCTTC.

V usage is TRBV12-5 and J usage is TRBJ2-5; 7 bases align to TRBD1. Germline-derived CDR1 and CDR2 are LGHNT and FRNRAP. With 5 bases clipped from V and 4 bases from J, the junction kept 7 bases outside the gene matches. CDR3 length: 14 amino acids. The CDR3 DNA reads as TGTGCTAGTGGTCGGGACAGCCTGGGAGAGACCCAGTACTTC. Its protein is CASGRDSLGETQYF.

J is TRBJ2-7 and V is TRBV5-1, with 10 bases aligning to TRBD2. Per the germline V gene, CDR1 is SGHRS and CDR2 is YFSETQ. J lost 4 bases, V lost 0 bases, and 16 bases had no gene match. CDR3 size: 19 residues. The CDR3 reads CASSLAVGASGRARYEQYF. The DNA for the CDR3 is TGCGCCAGCAGCTTGGCCGTGGGAGCGAGCGGGAGGGCCAGGTACGAGCAGTACTTC.

The chain carries TRBV2 and TRBJ1-1; possible D gene TRBD1, 5 bases. This CDR3 has 14 amino acids. Trimming removed 6 bases at V and 1 base at J, with 12 bases between. Germline assignment: CDR1 SNHLY and CDR2 FYNNEI. CDR3 residues: CASRGGRANTEAFF. The CDR3 nucleotides are TGTGCCAGCAGGGGGGGACGAGCGAACACTGAAGCTTTCTTT.

J is TRBJ2-5 and V is TRBV1; the table calls TRBD2, which could not be checked here. TRBV1 is listed as a pseudogene. This CDR3 is built from 14 residues. CDR3 loop: CTSSPGLAGETQYF. The CDR3, as DNA: TGCACCAGCAGCCCGGGACTAGCGGGAGAGACCCAGTACTTC.

This clone was seen more than once but under ten times. V and J are TRBV6-5 and TRBJ2-6, with D perhaps TRBD2 (5 bases). Germline V CDR1 and CDR2: MNHEY, SVGAGI. V was clipped by 0 bases and J by 1 base, with 7 bases between them. The CDR3 extends over 16 amino acids. Here the CDR3 reads CASSYSTGSGANVLTF. In nucleotides, the CDR3 is TGTGCCAGCAGTTACTCGACGGGATCTGGGGCCAACGTCCTGACTTTC.

This sequence joins TRBV15 and TRBJ1-1; D is undetermined. Trimming took off 5 bases at V and 0 bases at J, with 7 bases between the two ends. CDR1 is LNHNV, CDR2 YYDKDF, per germline (reference sequence). This CDR3 has 13 amino acids. CDR3 nucleotides: TGTGCCACCAGCCCCTATTTGAACACTGAAGCTTTCTTT. This codes for CATSPYLNTEAFF.

The chain joins TRBV19 to TRBJ1-2; 9 bases are a match to TRBD1. This CDR3 is 15 amino acids long. The V segment lost 9 bases and the J segment 8 bases; nucleotides outside the gene matches: 16. Per the germline V gene, CDR1 is LNHDA and CDR2 is SQIVND (reference sequence). Here the CDR3 DNA reads TGTGCCAGCCGCTTCGGGACAGGGAGTTTTGGAGGCTACACCTTC. Translating gives CASRFGTGSFGGYTF. The full variable domain, its missing parts supplied by reference TRBV19 and TRBJ1-2, is DGGITQSPKYLFRKEGQNVTLSCEQNLNHDAMYWYRQDPGQGLRLIYYSQIVNDFQKGDIAEGYSVSREKKESFPLTVTSAQKNPTAFYLCASRFGTGSFGGYTFGSGTRLTVV.

The chain couples TRBV6-4 to TRBJ2-3; tentative D call: TRBD2 (5 bases). V was shortened by 3 bases and J by 0 bases, with 13 bases between the two germline ends. The length of the CDR3 is 16 residues. Per germline, CDR1 MRHNA and CDR2 SNTAGT. The CDR3 here is CASSERAGLSTDTQYF. The CDR3 DNA follows: TGTGCCAGCAGTGAGCGCGCGGGCCTTAGCACAGATACGCAGTATTTT.

The chain links TRBV15 to TRBJ1-1; D unresolved. Germline loops: CDR1 LNHNV, CDR2 YYDKDF (reference sequence). The CDR3 is 14 residues long. With 1 base removed from V and 1 base from J, the gap between germline ends came to 7 bases. CDR3 residues: CATSRALSNTEAFF. In DNA form, the CDR3 reads TGTGCCACCAGCAGAGCCCTTTCGAACACTGAAGCTTTCTTT.

The chain has TRBV7-2 and TRBJ2-7; TRBD2 matches at 9 bases. The V gene end was trimmed by 4 bases and the J gene end by 0 bases; junction bases not matched to a gene: 10. CDR1 and CDR2 from the germline V gene are SGHTA and FQGNSA. The CDR3 contains 17 residues. The CDR3 protein is CASSSPLSGSPSYEQYF. The CDR3 DNA sequence: TGTGCCAGCAGCTCCCCCCTTAGCGGGAGCCCCTCCTACGAGCAGTACTTC.

The chain recombines TRBV7-2 with TRBJ2-7; the D is unclear. V shed 3 bases and J shed 0 bases, with 12 bases lying between them. The germline CDR1 and CDR2 sequences are SGHTA and FQGNSA. This CDR3 spans 15 amino acids. This CDR3 is CASSFSASDSYEQYF. CDR3 sequence (DNA): TGTGCCAGCAGCTTTTCGGCGAGCGACTCCTACGAGCAGTACTTC.